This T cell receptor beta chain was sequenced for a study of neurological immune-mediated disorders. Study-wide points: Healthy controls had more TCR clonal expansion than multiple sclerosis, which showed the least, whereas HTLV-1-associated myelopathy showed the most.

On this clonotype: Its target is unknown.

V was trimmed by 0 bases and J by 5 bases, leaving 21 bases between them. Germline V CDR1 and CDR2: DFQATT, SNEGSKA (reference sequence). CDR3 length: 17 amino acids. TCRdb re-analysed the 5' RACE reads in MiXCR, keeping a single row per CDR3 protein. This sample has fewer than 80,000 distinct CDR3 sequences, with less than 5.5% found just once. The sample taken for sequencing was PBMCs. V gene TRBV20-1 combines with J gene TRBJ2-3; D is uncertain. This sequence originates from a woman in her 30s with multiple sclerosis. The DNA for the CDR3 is TGCAGTGCTAGAGATCTTCCCGGCCACGCCTTGGGAGATACGCAGTATTTT. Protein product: CSARDLPGHALGDTQYF.